This TCR beta chain is from a study of blood T cell repertoires in COVID-19. Assay used: immunoSEQ multiplex PCR; TCRdb lists only in-frame clones, some missing. The repertoire includes approximately 400,000 clones, 70% to 90% of them detected once, and around 1.2% sits in the top ten. The age range of participants was about 18 to 100 years, with residence in roughly 25 US areas. The receptor comes from a woman between 18 and 29 years old who had recovered from COVID-19. The sequencing input was PBMCs or T cells enriched from blood (not recorded which).

CDR3 sequence: CASSLQGAASTDTQYF. CDR3 DNA: TGTGCCAGCAGCTTACAAGGGGCAGCTAGCACAGATACGCAGTATTTT. The V call is TRBV7-3, the J call TRBJ2-3; tentative D call: TRBD1 (5 bases). With 2 bases removed from V and 0 bases from J, the gap between germline ends came to 12 bases. Germline CDR1 and CDR2: SGHTA and FQGTGA. The length of the CDR3 is 16 residues.